This T cell receptor beta chain was recorded in a study of shared clonotypes between healthy human individuals. Study summary: Plates per donor: three CD4 naive, three CD4 memory, two CD8 naive, one CD8 memory. General study points: Compared with memory subsets, naive subsets generally had larger estimated richness. It was the non-shared clonotypes that had lower generation probabilities than clonotypes shared by all four donors.

Method: immunoSEQ multiplex PCR; TCRdb's copy keeps in-frame clones and lacks some. The sample lists millions of clones; just over 90% were seen once. The CDR3 has 16 residues. Trimming took off 4 bases at V and 0 bases at J, with 14 bases between the two ends. CDR1 and CDR2 from the germline V gene are SGHNT and YYREEE (reference sequence). For this clone: Its antigen is not identified.

The clonotype comes from a young man in good health. Some clones in this sample may be carry-over from other donors' samples. The chain recombines TRBV5-4 with TRBJ1-3; tentatively, D is TRBD1 (5 bases). The specimen sequenced was naive CD4+ T cells from PBMCs. Subset in this sample: CD45RA+ positively selected. The CDR3 is CASSPSAGTSGNTIYF. The CDR3 DNA follows: TGTGCCAGCAGCCCTTCCGCCGGGACCTCTGGAAACACCATATATTTT. Looking up the rest from reference TRBV5-4 and TRBJ1-3 gives the full variable domain: ETGVTQSPTHLIKTRGQQVTLRCSSQSGHNTVSWYQQALGQGPQFIFQYYREEENGRGNFPPRFSGLQFPNYSSELNVNALELDDSALYLCASSPSAGTSGNTIYFGEGSWLTVV.